This entry lists 5 T cell receptor beta chains sequenced from one sample in a study of T cell responses to AZD1222 COVID-19 vaccine. Repertoires were generated with immunoSEQ multiplex PCR, while TCRdb's copy carries only in-frame clones and drops some. This sample has around 150,000 clones, with approximately 91% found just once. The sample consisted of peripheral blood, taken 28 days after the second AZD1222 dose. The origin of the receptors is an adult who received the AZD1222 COVID-19 vaccine.

The V gene is TRBV7-2, the J gene TRBJ1-5; unclear D gene. Germline V gene sequence: CDR1 SGHTA, CDR2 FQGNSA. There are 15 residues in the CDR3. V lost 5 bases, J lost 4 bases, and 15 bases lay in between. The chain's CDR3 is CASSAMGGRNQPQHF. The CDR3 bases are TGTGCCAGCAGCGCCATGGGCGGGAGGAATCAGCCCCAGCATTTT.

The rearrangement links TRBV29-1 to TRBJ2-7, with TRBD1 matching over 7 bases. Germline lookup yields CDR1 SQVTM and CDR2 ANQGSEA. The J segment lost 2 bases and the V segment lost 5 bases, leaving 6 bases of the junction unmatched. This CDR3 is built from 13 residues. In nucleotides, the CDR3 is TGCAGCGTTACACGGACAGGACCCTACGAGCAGTACTTC. Protein product: CSVTRTGPYEQYF.

The rearrangement joins TRBV5-4 to TRBJ2-7; TRBD1 matches 10 bases. V dropped 3 bases and J dropped 6; count of bases not matched to a gene: 6. CDR3 length equals 14 residues. CDR1 and CDR2 from the germline V gene are SGHNT and YYREEE (reference sequence). CDR3 region: CASSWTGGLVEQYF. CDR3 in DNA: TGTGCCAGCAGCTGGACAGGGGGTTTAGTCGAGCAGTACTTC.

The V call is TRBV27, the J call TRBJ2-7; 9 nucleotides agree with TRBD1. J gave up 6 bases and V 2 bases, and 2 bases lay outside the gene matches. The V gene's germline CDR1 is MNHEY and CDR2 SMNVEV (reference sequence). The CDR3 is made up of 13 amino acids. As DNA, the CDR3 is TGTGCCAGCAGTTTAAACAGGGGGCTCGAGCAGTACTTC. Its translation: CASSLNRGLEQYF.

This clone was seen just once. At the DNA level, this CDR3 is encoded by other sequences in the same sample as well. The V call is TRBV3-1 (or the pseudogene TRBV3-2), the J call TRBJ2-4; D is unresolved. CDR1 is LGHDT and CDR2 is YNNKEL in the germline V gene (reference sequence). Trimming cost V 1 base and J 1 base, with 5 bases left between them. CDR3 length: 14 residues. CDR3 loop: CASSQGVAKNIQYF. The CDR3 DNA reads TGTGCCAGCAGCCAAGGGGTCGCCAAAAACATTCAGTACTTC.